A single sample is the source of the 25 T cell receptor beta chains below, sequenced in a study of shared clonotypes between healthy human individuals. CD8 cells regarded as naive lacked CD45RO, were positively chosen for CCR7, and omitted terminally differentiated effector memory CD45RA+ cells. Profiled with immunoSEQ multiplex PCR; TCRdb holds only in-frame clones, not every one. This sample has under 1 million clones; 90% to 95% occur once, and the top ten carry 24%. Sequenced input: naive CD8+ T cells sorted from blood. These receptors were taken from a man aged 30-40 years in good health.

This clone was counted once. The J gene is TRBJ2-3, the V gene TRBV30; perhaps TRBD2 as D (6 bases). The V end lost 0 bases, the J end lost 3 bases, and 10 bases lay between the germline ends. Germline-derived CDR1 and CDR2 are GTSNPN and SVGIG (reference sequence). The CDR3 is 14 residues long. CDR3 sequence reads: CAWSVLLATDTQYF. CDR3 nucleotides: TGTGCCTGGAGTGTATTGCTAGCGACAGATACGCAGTATTTT.

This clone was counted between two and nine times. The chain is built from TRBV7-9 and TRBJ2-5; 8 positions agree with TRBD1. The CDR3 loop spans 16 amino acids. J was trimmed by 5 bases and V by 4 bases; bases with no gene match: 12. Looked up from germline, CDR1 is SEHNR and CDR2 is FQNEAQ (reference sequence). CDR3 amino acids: CASSYGTGQGRETQYF. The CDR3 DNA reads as TGTGCCAGCAGCTATGGGACAGGCCAAGGACGGGAGACCCAGTACTTC.

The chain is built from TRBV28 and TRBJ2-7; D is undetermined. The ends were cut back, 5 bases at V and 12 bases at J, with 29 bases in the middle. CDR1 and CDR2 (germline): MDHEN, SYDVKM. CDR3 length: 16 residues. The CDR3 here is CASSPDAMGSPLRPYF. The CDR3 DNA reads TGTGCCAGCAGTCCGGATGCGATGGGGTCACCGCTGCGGCCGTACTTC.

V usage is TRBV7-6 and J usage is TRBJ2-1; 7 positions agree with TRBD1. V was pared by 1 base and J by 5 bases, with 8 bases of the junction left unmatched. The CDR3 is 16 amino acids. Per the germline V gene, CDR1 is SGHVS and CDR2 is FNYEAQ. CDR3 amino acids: CASSLGGGTNDNEQFF. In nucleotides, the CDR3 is TGTGCCAGCAGCTTAGGAGGGGGCACTAACGACAATGAGCAGTTCTTC.

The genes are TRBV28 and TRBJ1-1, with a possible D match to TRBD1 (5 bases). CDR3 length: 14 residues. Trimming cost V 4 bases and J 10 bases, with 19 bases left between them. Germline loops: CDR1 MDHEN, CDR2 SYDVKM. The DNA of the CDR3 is TGTGCCAGCAGTTCCTCCCCGGGACTGTTAGGAGCTTTCTTT. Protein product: CASSSSPGLLGAFF.

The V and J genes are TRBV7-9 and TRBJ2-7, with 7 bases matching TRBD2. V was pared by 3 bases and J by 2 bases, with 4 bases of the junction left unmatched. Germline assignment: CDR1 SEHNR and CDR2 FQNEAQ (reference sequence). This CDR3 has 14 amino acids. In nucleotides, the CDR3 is TGTGCCAGCAGCTTTCCTAGCGGAACCTACGAGCAGTACTTC. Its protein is CASSFPSGTYEQYF.

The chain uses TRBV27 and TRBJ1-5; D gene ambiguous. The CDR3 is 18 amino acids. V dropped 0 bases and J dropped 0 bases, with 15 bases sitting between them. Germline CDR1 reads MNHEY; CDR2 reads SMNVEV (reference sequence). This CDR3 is CASSLSGRAINSNQPQHF. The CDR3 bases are TGTGCCAGCAGTTTATCAGGACGGGCAATAAATAGCAATCAGCCCCAGCATTTT.

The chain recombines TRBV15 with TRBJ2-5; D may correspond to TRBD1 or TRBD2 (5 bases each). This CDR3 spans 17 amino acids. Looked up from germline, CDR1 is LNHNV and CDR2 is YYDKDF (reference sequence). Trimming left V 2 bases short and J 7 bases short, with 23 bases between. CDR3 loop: CATSRTYGDPNQGTQYF. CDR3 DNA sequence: TGTGCCACCAGCAGAACATACGGGGACCCCAACCAGGGGACCCAGTACTTC.

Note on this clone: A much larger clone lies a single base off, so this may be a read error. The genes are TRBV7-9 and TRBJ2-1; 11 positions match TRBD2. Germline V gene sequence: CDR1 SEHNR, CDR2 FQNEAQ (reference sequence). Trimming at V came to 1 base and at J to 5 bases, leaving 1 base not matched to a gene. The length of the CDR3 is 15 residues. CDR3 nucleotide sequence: TGTGCCAGCAGCTTAGGACTAGCGGGAAACAATGAGCAGTTCTTC. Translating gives CASSLGLAGNNEQFF.

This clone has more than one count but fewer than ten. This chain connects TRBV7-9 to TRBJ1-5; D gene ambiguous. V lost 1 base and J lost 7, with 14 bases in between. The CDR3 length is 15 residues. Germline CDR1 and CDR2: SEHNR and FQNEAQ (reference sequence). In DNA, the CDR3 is TGTGCCAGCAGCTTAGATAGTCAGTTAGGCCAGCCCCAGCATTTT. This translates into CASSLDSQLGQPQHF.

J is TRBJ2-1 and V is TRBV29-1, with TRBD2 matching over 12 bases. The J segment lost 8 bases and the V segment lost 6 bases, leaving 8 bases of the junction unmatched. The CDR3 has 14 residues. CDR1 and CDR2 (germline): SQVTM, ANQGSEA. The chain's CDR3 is CSVFPSGRAYEQFF. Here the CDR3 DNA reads TGCAGCGTATTTCCTAGCGGGAGGGCCTATGAGCAGTTCTTC.

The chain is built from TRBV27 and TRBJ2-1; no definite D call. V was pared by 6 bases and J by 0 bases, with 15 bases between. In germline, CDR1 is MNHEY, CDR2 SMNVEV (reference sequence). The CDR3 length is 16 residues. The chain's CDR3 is CASSLLGGTSYNEQFF. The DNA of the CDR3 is TGTGCCAGCAGCCTACTGGGCGGCACCTCCTACAATGAGCAGTTCTTC.

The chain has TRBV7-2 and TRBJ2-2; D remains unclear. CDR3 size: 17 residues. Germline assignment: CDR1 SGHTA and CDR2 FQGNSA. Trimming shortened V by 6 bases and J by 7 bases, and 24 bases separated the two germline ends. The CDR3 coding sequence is TGTGCCAGCAGGTTCTCTGGAGAACTGGAGAGCTACGGGGAGCTGTTTTTT. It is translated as CASRFSGELESYGELFF.

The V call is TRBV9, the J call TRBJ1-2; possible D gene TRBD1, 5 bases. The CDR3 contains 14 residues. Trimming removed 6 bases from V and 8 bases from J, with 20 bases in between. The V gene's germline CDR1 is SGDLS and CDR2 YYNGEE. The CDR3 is CASTDGGAALGYTF. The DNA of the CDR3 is TGTGCCAGCACCGACGGTGGGGCAGCCTTGGGCTACACCTTC.

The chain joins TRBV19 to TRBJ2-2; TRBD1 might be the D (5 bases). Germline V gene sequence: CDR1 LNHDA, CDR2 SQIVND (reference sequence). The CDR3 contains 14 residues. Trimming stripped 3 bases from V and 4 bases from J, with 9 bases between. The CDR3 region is CASSMWGITGELFF. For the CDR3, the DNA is TGTGCCAGTAGTATGTGGGGCATCACCGGGGAGCTGTTTTTT.

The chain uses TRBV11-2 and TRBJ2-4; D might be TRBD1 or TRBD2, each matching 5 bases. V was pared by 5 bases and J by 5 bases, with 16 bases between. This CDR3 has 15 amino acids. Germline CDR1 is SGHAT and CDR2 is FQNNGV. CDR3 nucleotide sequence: TGTGCCAGCAGCCCAACCGGGGCTAGAGAAAACATTCAGTACTTC. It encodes CASSPTGARENIQYF.

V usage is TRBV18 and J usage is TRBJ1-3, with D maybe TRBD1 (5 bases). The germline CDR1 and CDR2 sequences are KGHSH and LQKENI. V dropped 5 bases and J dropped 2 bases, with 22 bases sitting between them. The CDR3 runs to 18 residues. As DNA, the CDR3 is TGTGCCAGCTCAACGGGGCTCCTACGGGACCTGACTGGAAACACCATATATTTT. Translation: CASSTGLLRDLTGNTIYF. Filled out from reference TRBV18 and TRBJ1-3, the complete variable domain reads NAGVMQNPRHLVRRRGQEARLRCSPMKGHSHVYWYRQLPEEGLKFMVYLQKENIIDESGMPKERFSAEFPKEGPSILRIQQVVRGDSAAYFCASSTGLLRDLTGNTIYFGEGSWLTVV.

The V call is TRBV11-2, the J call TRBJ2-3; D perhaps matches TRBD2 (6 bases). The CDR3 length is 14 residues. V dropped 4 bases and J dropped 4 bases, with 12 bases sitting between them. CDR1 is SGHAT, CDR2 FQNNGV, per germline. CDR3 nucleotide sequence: TGTGCCAGCAGCTCCCTGGAGGGCCCAGATACGCAGTATTTT. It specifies CASSSLEGPDTQYF.

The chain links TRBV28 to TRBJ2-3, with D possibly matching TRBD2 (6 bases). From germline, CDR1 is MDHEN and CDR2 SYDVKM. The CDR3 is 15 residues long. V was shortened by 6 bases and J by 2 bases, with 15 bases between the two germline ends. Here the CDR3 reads CASRLEAGPTDTQYF. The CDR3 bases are TGTGCCAGCAGATTGGAAGCGGGCCCCACAGATACGCAGTATTTT. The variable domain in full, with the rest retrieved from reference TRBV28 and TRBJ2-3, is DVKVTQSSRYLVKRTGEKVFLECVQDMDHENMFWYRQDPGLGLRLIYFSYDVKMKEKGDIPEGYSVSREKKERFSLILESASTNQTSMYLCASRLEAGPTDTQYFGPGTRLTVL.

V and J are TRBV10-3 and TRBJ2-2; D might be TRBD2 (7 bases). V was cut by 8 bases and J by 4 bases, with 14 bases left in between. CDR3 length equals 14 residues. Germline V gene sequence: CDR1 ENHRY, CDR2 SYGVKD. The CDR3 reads CAILGGGGTGELFF. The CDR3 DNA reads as TGTGCCATCCTTGGGGGAGGGGGCACCGGGGAGCTGTTTTTT.

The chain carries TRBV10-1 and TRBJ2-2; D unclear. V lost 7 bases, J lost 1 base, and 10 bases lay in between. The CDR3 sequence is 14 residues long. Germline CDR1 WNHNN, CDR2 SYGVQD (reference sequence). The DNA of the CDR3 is TGCGCCAGCAATTTTATTAAGAACACCGGGGAGCTGTTTTTT. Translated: CASNFIKNTGELFF.

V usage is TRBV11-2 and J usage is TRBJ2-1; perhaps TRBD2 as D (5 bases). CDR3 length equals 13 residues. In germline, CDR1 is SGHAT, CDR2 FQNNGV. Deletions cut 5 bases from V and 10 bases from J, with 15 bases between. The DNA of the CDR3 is TGTGCCAGCAGCCCCTCTGGGAGCACAGAGCAGTTCTTC. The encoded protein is CASSPSGSTEQFF. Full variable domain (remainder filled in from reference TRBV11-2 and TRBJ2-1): EAGVAQSPRYKIIEKRQSVAFWCNPISGHATLYWYQQILGQGPKLLIQFQNNGVVDDSQLPKDRFSAERLKGVDSTLKIQPAKLEDSAVYLCASSPSGSTEQFFGPGTRLTVL.

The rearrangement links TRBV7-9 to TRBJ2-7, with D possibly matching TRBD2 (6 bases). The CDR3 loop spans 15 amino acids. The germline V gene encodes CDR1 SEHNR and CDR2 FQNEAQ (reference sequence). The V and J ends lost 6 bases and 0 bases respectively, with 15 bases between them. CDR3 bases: TGTGCCAGCAGTTTCCCGGGACTGAGCTCCTACGAGCAGTACTTC. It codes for CASSFPGLSSYEQYF.

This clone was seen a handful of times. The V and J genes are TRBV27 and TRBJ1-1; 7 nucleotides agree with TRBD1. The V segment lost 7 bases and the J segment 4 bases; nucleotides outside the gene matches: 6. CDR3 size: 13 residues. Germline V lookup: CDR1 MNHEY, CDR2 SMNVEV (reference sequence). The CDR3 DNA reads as TGTGCCAGCAACAGGGGCACGGGCACTGAAGCTTTCTTT. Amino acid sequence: CASNRGTGTEAFF.

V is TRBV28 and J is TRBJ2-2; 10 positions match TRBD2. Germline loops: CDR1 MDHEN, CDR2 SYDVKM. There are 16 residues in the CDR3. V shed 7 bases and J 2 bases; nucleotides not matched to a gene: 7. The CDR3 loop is CASNIAGGKNTGELFF. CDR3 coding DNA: TGTGCCAGCAACATAGCGGGAGGCAAAAACACCGGGGAGCTGTTTTTT.